One sample yielded the 4 T cell receptor beta chains listed below, sequenced in a study of shared clonotypes between healthy human individuals. Libraries were prepared by immunoSEQ multiplex PCR; TCRdb keeps only in-frame clonotypes and omits some of them. Counted here are hundreds of thousands of clones, more than 70% occurring once; the ten biggest clones make up around 1.7%. Sequenced: memory CD4+ T cells sorted from blood. Subset denoted: CD45RA-negative fraction. Receptors originate from a woman between 25 and 40 years old in good health.

V is TRBV27 and J is TRBJ1-1; 7 bases are shared with TRBD1. After removal of 6 bases from V and 6 bases from J, the junction contained 10 bases not matched to a gene. The CDR3 runs 14 residues. Per the germline V gene, CDR1 is MNHEY and CDR2 is SMNVEV (reference sequence). CDR3 nucleotide sequence: TGTGCCAGCAGCCTCGACAGGGTGGCTCCTGAAGCTTTCTTT. Protein: CASSLDRVAPEAFF.

J is TRBJ2-7 and V is TRBV12-5, with 13 bases aligning to TRBD2. CDR1 is LGHNT, CDR2 FRNRAP, per germline. Trimming at V came to 0 bases and at J to 6 bases, leaving 5 bases not matched to a gene. This CDR3 contains 16 residues. CDR3 amino acids: CASGLVLAGGPFEQYF. The CDR3 nucleotides are TGTGCTAGTGGTTTGGTACTAGCGGGAGGGCCATTCGAGCAGTACTTC.

This clone was detected a few times. The rearrangement uses TRBV15 and TRBJ1-2, with D maybe TRBD1 (6 bases). Germline-derived CDR1 and CDR2 are LNHNV and YYDKDF (reference sequence). The CDR3 covers 13 residues. V dropped 5 bases and J dropped 8 bases, with 15 bases sitting between them. CDR3 sequence (DNA): TGTGCCACCAGCGGGTCAGGGGTTGGGGGCTACACCTTC. The encoded protein is CATSGSGVGGYTF.

This clone was counted only a few times. The chain links TRBV21-1 to TRBJ2-4. TRBV21-1 represents a pseudogene. This CDR3 has 15 residues. CDR3 region: CASSNLDVAKNIQYF. The CDR3 DNA sequence: TGTGCCAGCAGCAACTTAGACGTAGCCAAAAACATTCAGTACTTC.